Described below is a single TCR beta chain sequence and its context. Antigen: not known. Trimming at V came to 1 base and at J to 3 bases, leaving 7 bases not matched to a gene. CDR1 is SGDLS, CDR2 YYNGEE, per germline. The CDR3 runs to 16 residues. Donors consisted of healthy bone marrow donors. The sample originates from a study of cytomegalovirus exposure and HLA in healthy donors. General observations from the study: A prior analysis recorded that most TCR beta V segments were productive about 87% or about 30% of the time. Later analysis identified several of the most significant clusters that appeared linked to common viral pathogens. Fewer N-insertions than the roughly 670-donor mean were reportedly shown by an Asian-associated ancestry cluster in a later analysis.

PCR used 60 Vbeta primers and 13 Jbeta primers. The protocol was immunoSEQ multiplex PCR, while the TCRdb copy is restricted to in-frame clones and leaves out a portion. Among approximately 200,000 clones, 75% to 85% were seen once, and the ten largest hold 1.5%. This receptor was identified in a girl aged 10-17 years in good health and CMV-seropositive. The rearrangement links TRBV9 to TRBJ2-3; TRBD2 matches at 8 bases. The material sequenced was PBMCs. This CDR3 reads CASSVWSGGMTDTQYF. CDR3 in DNA: TGTGCCAGCAGCGTATGGAGCGGGGGTATGACAGATACGCAGTATTTT.